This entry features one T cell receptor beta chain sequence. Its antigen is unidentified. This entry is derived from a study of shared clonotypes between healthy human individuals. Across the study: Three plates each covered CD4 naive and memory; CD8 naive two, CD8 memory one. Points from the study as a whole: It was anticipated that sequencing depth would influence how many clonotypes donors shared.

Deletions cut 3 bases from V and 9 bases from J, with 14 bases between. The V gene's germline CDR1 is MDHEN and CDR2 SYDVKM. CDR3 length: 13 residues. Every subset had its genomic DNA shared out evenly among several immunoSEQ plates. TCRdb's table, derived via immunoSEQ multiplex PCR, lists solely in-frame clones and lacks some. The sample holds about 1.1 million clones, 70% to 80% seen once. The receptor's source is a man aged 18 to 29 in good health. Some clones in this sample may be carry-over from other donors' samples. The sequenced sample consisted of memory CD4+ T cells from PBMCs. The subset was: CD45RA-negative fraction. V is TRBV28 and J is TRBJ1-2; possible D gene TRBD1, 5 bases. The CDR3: CASSFNRMGSYTF. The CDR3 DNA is TGTGCCAGCAGTTTTAACAGGATGGGGAGCTACACCTTC.